These T cell receptor beta chains were read from a single sample in a study of T cell responses to AZD1222 COVID-19 vaccine. Profiled with immunoSEQ multiplex PCR; TCRdb holds only in-frame clones, not every one. The table has 150,000 or so clones, 80% to 90% seen once. This specimen consisted of peripheral blood, obtained on day 0 of AZD1222 vaccination. These TCRs come from an adult in good health. Both conserved end residues are part of each CDR3. Fields, in order: CDR3 length, J gene, D gene, V gene, clone size, CDR3 protein, CDR3 DNA. The D gene is left open where the match is weak. Only some rows state a clone size, as once, few, many or a class for expanded clones.

>11|TRBJ1-2|.|TRBV19|.
CASIGFYGYTF
TGTGCCAGTATCGGTTTCTATGGCTACACCTTC
>15|TRBJ1-6|.|TRBV9|once
CASSSQTRTNSPLHF
TGTGCCAGCAGCAGCCAGACAAGGACTAATTCACCCCTCCACTTT
>14|TRBJ1-1|.|TRBV27|.
CASTDGRGGTEAFF
TGTGCCAGCACCGATGGTAGGGGAGGGACTGAAGCTTTCTTT
>18|TRBJ1-5|.|TRBV21-1|.
CASSKFEFGQGAFQPQHF
.
>16|TRBJ2-7|TRBD2|TRBV7-2|.
CASSLGRLAENYEQYF
TGTGCCAGCAGCTTAGGAAGGCTAGCGGAAAACTACGAGCAGTACTTC
>14|TRBJ1-3|.|TRBV20-1|.
CSASGGRSGNTIYF
TGCAGTGCTAGTGGGGGTAGATCTGGAAACACCATATATTTT
>15|TRBJ1-1|.|TRBV18|.
CASSPLDGGDLEAFF
TGTGCCAGCTCACCACTGGACGGGGGAGACCTTGAAGCTTTCTTT
>16|TRBJ1-3|TRBD1|TRBV19|.
CASRSRDRGSGNTIYF
TGTGCCAGCCGAAGCCGGGACAGGGGCTCTGGAAACACCATATATTTT
>14|TRBJ2-3|.|TRBV10-3|.
CAISGGRDSDTQYF
TGTGCCATCAGTGGTGGGCGGGACTCAGATACGCAGTATTTT
>13|TRBJ2-3|.|TRBV5-1|.
CASSSPGTDTQYF
TGCGCCAGCAGCTCTCCTGGCACAGATACGCAGTATTTT
>15|TRBJ2-3|.|TRBV11-3|.
CASSLGRDRTDTQYF
TGTGCCAGCAGCTTAGGGCGTGACCGCACAGATACGCAGTATTTT
>16|TRBJ1-1|.|TRBV7-2|.
CASSLAYPISNTEAFF
TGTGCCAGCAGCTTAGCGTATCCGATTTCGAACACTGAAGCTTTCTTT
>10|TRBJ2-5|.|TRBV10-1|.
CASSWETQYF
TGCGCCAGCAGTTGGGAGACCCAGTACTTC
>13|TRBJ1-6|.|TRBV10-3|.
CAIRGVVDSPLHF
TGTGCCATCAGGGGGGTAGTTGATTCACCCCTCCACTTT
>14|TRBJ1-5|TRBD1|TRBV19|.
CASSQTGGNQPQHF
TGTGCCAGTAGTCAGACAGGGGGTAATCAGCCCCAGCATTTT
>15|TRBJ2-1|.|TRBV18|.
CASSPGGASYNEQFF
TGTGCCAGCTCACCAGGCGGAGCCTCCTACAATGAGCAGTTCTTC
>16|TRBJ1-1|.|TRBV4-2|many
CASSQDKVDRPTEAFF
TGTGCCAGCAGCCAAGATAAGGTGGACAGACCCACTGAAGCTTTCTTT
>11|TRBJ1-1|.|TRBV20-1|.
CSARGITEAFF
TGCAGTGCTCGGGGAATCACTGAAGCTTTCTTT
>14|TRBJ1-1|.|TRBV2|.
CASRVWTSNTEAFF
TGTGCCAGCAGGGTCTGGACATCTAACACTGAAGCTTTCTTT
>15|TRBJ1-2|TRBD1|TRBV7-8|.
CASSLRTGTGVGYTF
TGTGCCAGCAGCTTGCGGACAGGGACAGGGGTTGGCTACACCTTC
>17|TRBJ2-1|TRBD2|TRBV5-5|.
CASSFFPGLAEGGEQFF
TGTGCCAGCAGCTTTTTCCCGGGACTAGCGGAGGGGGGTGAGCAGTTCTTC
>15|TRBJ1-6|.|TRBV30|.
CAWSALWGDNSPLHF
TGTGCCTGGAGTGCCTTGTGGGGGGATAATTCACCCCTCCACTTT
>13|TRBJ2-1|.|TRBV7-2|.
CASSFTVSNEQFF
TGTGCCAGCAGCTTCACAGTAAGCAATGAGCAGTTCTTC
>18|TRBJ2-4|TRBD2|TRBV9|.
CASSPTPGGVGGVNIQYF
TGTGCCAGCAGCCCTACACCCGGGGGGGTAGGGGGAGTAAACATTCAGTACTTC
>16|TRBJ2-5|TRBD2|TRBV5-1|.
CASRKGTSGKQETQYF
TGCGCCAGCAGAAAAGGGACTAGCGGGAAACAAGAGACCCAGTACTTC
>15|TRBJ2-7|.|TRBV20-1|.
CSASQAGRFSYEQYF
TGCAGTGCTAGTCAGGCGGGCAGGTTCTCCTACGAGCAGTACTTC
>16|TRBJ1-3|.|TRBV5-4|.
CASSTLTETAGNTIYF
TGTGCCAGCAGCACGCTGACAGAGACAGCTGGAAACACCATATATTTT
>13|TRBJ1-4|.|TRBV2|.
CASSESGVGKLFF
TGTGCCAGCAGTGAAAGTGGGGTCGGAAAACTGTTTTTT
>15|TRBJ2-1|.|TRBV18|few
CASSPLHGFYNEQFF
TGTGCCAGCTCACCACTTCATGGGTTCTACAATGAGCAGTTCTTC
>20|TRBJ2-6|TRBD2|TRBV7-3|once
CASSLRSIAGAPSGANVLTF
TGTGCCAGCAGCTTAAGATCTATAGCGGGAGCTCCCTCTGGGGCCAACGTCCTGACTTTC
>18|TRBJ2-3|.|TRBV7-2|.
CASSFIWAGPDFTDTQYF
TGTGCCAGCAGCTTTATTTGGGCGGGACCAGACTTCACAGATACGCAGTATTTT
>15|TRBJ2-3|.|TRBV5-6|.
CASSLGGTSTDTQYF
TGTGCCAGCAGCTTGGGCGGGACTAGCACAGATACGCAGTATTTT
>15|TRBJ2-7|TRBD1|TRBV5-6|.
CASSLPGQGSYEQYF
TGTGCCAGCAGCCTGCCGGGACAGGGCTCCTACGAGCAGTACTTC
>14|TRBJ1-5|.|TRBV7-2|.
CASSSRQSNQPQHF
TGTGCCAGCAGCTCACGACAGAGCAATCAGCCCCAGCATTTT
>14|TRBJ2-7|TRBD2|TRBV7-2|few
CASRIGLAGNEQYF
TGTGCCAGCAGGATAGGACTAGCGGGTAACGAGCAGTACTTC
>13|TRBJ1-6|.|TRBV6-2/TRBV6-3|.
CASSYRRDSPLHF
TGTGCCAGCAGTTACCGCAGGGATTCACCCCTCCACTTT
>20|TRBJ2-1|TRBD2|TRBV19|.
CASSIFSRAGGPSSYNEQFF
TGTGCCAGTAGTATTTTTTCTAGGGCGGGAGGGCCTAGCTCCTACAATGAGCAGTTCTTC
>15|TRBJ2-2|.|TRBV2|once
CASASAIKGTGELFF
TGTGCCAGCGCGTCCGCAATTAAGGGCACCGGGGAGCTGTTTTTT
>13|TRBJ2-2|TRBD1|TRBV19|.
CASSRQGTGELFF
TGTGCCAGTAGCCGACAGGGGACCGGGGAGCTGTTTTTT
>15|TRBJ1-5|.|TRBV6-4|.
CASRPVRVVNQPQHF
TGTGCCAGCAGACCCGTGAGGGTCGTCAATCAGCCCCAGCATTTT
>17|TRBJ2-3|.|TRBV27|.
CASSFGLLRYTIQTQYF
TGTGCCAGCAGTTTTGGACTTTTAAGATATACCATACAGACGCAGTATTTT
>17|TRBJ2-3|TRBD1|TRBV4-3|.
CASSRHQGASTTDTQYF
TGCGCCAGCAGCCGACATCAGGGGGCTTCCACCACAGATACGCAGTATTTT